Listed here are 11 T cell receptor beta chains from one sample, sequenced in a study of vaccination and CD4 T cells after COVID-19. Sample treatment: roughly 10-day PBMC culture with coronavirus spike peptide pools or control peptides (ViraFEST assay). Sequence data for DNA of cultured CD4+ T cells were generated by the Oncomine TCR Beta short-read assay. Each CDR3 protein is one row after TCRdb ran MiXCR on the PCR reads. The data hold roughly 15,000 distinct CDR3 sequences, with around 49% observed a single time. These receptors' antigens are unknown. Sequencing used CD4+ T cells from blood, cultured in vitro. The origin of the receptors is a human donor who had recovered from COVID-19.

This chain joins TRBV7-9 and TRBJ2-1, with 9 bases identical to TRBD1. J was trimmed by 5 bases and V by 5 bases; bases with no gene match: 7. The CDR3 covers 15 residues. Germline CDR1 SEHNR, CDR2 FQNEAQ (reference sequence). The CDR3 coding sequence is TGTGCCAGCAGCACCTCGGGACAGGGTAACAATGAGCAGTTCTTC. It yields the protein CASSTSGQGNNEQFF.

The chain is built from TRBV29-1 and TRBJ1-5; a possible D gene is TRBD1 (5 bases). V was pared by 7 bases and J by 4 bases, with 11 bases between. Germline V gene data show CDR1 as SQVTM and CDR2 as ANQGSEA. This CDR3 is 12 amino acids long. Here the CDR3 DNA reads TGCAGCGCCAGTCAGGGTAATCAGCCCCAGCATTTT. It codes for CSASQGNQPQHF.

This clonotype was detected a few times. The CDR3 here is CASRTDSYEQYF. CDR3 DNA: TGTGCCAGCAGGACTGACTCCTACGAGCAGTACTTC. The J gene is TRBJ2-7, the V gene TRBV25-1; no clear D. Germline CDR1 is MGHDK and CDR2 is SYGVNS. The CDR3 runs 12 residues. V lost 6 bases and J lost 0, with 6 bases in between.

This rearrangement joins TRBV28 to TRBJ1-1; 10 bases agree with TRBD1. The V and J ends lost 6 bases and 3 bases, in that order; junction bases with no gene match: 7. The CDR3 is 15 residues long. Germline loops: CDR1 MDHEN, CDR2 SYDVKM. The CDR3 DNA reads as TGTGCCAGCAGCGACGCCGGGACAGGGGACACTGAAGCTTTCTTT. Its protein is CASSDAGTGDTEAFF.

The chain has TRBV6-5 and TRBJ1-1, with unresolved D. Trimming took 2 bases from V and 4 from J, leaving 14 bases between them. The CDR3 is made up of 15 amino acids. Germline V gives CDR1 MNHEY, CDR2 SVGAGI. The CDR3 here is CASSYGPGRVTEAFF. CDR3 DNA sequence: TGTGCCAGCAGTTACGGCCCGGGAAGGGTCACTGAAGCTTTCTTT.

This chain uses TRBV29-1 with TRBJ2-3; D perhaps matches TRBD1 (6 bases). This CDR3 contains 13 residues. The V gene's germline CDR1 is SQVTM and CDR2 ANQGSEA. V was cut by 3 bases and J by 5 bases, with 12 bases left in between. DNA of the CDR3: TGCAGCGTTGAGCGACAGGTCGGAGATACGCAGTATTTT. It yields the protein CSVERQVGDTQYF.

The V and J genes are TRBV7-2 and TRBJ2-2; no firm D call. V dropped 1 base and J dropped 0 bases, with 9 bases sitting between them. This CDR3 has 16 amino acids. Germline V gene sequence: CDR1 SGHTA, CDR2 FQGNSA. The CDR3: CASSLVARTNTGELFF. The CDR3 bases are TGTGCCAGCAGCTTAGTAGCTCGTACGAACACCGGGGAGCTGTTTTTT.

This sequence joins TRBV20-1 and TRBJ2-7, with 7 bases identical to TRBD2. This CDR3 is 15 amino acids long. Per the germline V gene, CDR1 is DFQATT and CDR2 is SNEGSKA (reference sequence). The J segment lost 0 bases and the V segment lost 0 bases, leaving 5 bases of the junction unmatched. The CDR3 protein is CSARDWEGNSYEQYF. The CDR3 nucleotides are TGCAGTGCTAGAGATTGGGAGGGGAACTCCTACGAGCAGTACTTC.

V usage is TRBV2 and J usage is TRBJ2-5, with D possibly being TRBD1 or TRBD2 (6 bases each). CDR1 and CDR2 from the germline V gene are SNHLY and FYNNEI. V lost 5 bases and J lost 2, with 12 bases in between. CDR3 size: 14 residues. CDR3 in DNA: TGTGCCAGCAGTAGGGGGGAAGGGCAAGAGACCCAGTACTTC. Residues: CASSRGEGQETQYF.

V gene TRBV2 combines with J gene TRBJ2-7, with 7 bases aligning to TRBD1. Germline V lookup: CDR1 SNHLY, CDR2 FYNNEI. J gave up 0 bases and V 6 bases, and 5 bases lay outside the gene matches. The CDR3 is 14 amino acids. CDR3 residues: CASRSTGHSYEQYF. CDR3 nucleotides: TGTGCCAGCAGATCGACAGGGCACTCCTACGAGCAGTACTTC. The full variable domain, with the rest looked up from reference TRBV2 and TRBJ2-7, is EPEVTQTPSHQVTQMGQEVILRCVPISNHLYFYWYRQILGQKVEFLVSFYNNEISEKSEIFDDQFSVERPDGSNFTLKIRSTKLEDSAMYFCASRSTGHSYEQYFGPGTRLTVT.

In regard to this clonotype: Just one base apart from a much larger clone, this may be a read error. The CDR3 DNA follows: TGTGCCAGCAGTCCACGGCGGGTGGAGGGCGGGGAGCTGTGTTTT. Residues: CASSPRRVEGGELCF. This chain joins TRBV27 and TRBJ2-2; a possible D gene is TRBD2 (6 bases). Germline CDR1 and CDR2: MNHEY and SMNVEV (reference sequence). The CDR3 is 15 amino acids.